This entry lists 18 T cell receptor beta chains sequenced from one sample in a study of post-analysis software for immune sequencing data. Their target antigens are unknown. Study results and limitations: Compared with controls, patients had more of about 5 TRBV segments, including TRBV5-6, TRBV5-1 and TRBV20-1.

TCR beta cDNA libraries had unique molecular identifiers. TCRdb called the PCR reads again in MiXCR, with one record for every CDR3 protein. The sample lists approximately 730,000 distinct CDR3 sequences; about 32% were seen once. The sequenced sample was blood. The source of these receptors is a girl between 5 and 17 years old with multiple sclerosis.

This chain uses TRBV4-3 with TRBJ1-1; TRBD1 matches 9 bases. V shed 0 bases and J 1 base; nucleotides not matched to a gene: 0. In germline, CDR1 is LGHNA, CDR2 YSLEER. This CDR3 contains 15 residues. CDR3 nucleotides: TGCGCCAGCAGCCAAGAGGGACAGGGGAACACTGAAGCTTTCTTT. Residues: CASSQEGQGNTEAFF.

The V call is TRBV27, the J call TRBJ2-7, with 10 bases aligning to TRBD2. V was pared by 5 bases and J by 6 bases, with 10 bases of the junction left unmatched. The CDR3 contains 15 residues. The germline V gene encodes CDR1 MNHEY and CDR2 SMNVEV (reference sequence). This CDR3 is CASSTSSGRSSEQYF. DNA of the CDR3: TGTGCCAGCAGTACCTCTAGCGGGAGAAGTTCCGAGCAGTACTTC.

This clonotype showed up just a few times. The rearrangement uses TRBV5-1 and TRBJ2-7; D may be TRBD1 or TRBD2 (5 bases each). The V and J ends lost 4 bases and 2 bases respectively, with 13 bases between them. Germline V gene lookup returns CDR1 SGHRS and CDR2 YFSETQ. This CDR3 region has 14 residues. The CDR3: CASSPTGTPYEQYF. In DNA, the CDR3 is TGCGCCAGCAGCCCCACCGGGACCCCCTACGAGCAGTACTTC.

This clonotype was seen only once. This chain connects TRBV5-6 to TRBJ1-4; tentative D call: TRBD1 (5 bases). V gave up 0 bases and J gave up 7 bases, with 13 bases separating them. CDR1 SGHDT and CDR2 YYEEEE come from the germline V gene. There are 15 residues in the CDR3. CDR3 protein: CASSLGSGVGEKLFF. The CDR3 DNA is TGTGCCAGCAGCTTGGGTTCGGGGGTCGGTGAAAAACTGTTTTTT.

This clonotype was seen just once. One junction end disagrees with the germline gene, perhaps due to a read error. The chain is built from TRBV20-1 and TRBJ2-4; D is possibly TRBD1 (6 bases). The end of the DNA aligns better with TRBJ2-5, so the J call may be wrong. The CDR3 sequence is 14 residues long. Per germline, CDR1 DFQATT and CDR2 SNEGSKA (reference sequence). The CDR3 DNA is TGCAGTGCTAGACCGAACAGGGTTCAAGGGACCCAGTACTTC. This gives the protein CSARPNRVQGTQYF.

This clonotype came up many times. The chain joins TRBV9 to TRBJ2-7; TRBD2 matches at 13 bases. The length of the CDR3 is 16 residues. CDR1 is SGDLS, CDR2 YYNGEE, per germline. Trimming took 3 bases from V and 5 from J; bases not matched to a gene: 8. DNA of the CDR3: TGTGCCAGCAGCGCCGACGGGGGACTAGCGGGAAACGAGCAGTACTTC. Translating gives CASSADGGLAGNEQYF.

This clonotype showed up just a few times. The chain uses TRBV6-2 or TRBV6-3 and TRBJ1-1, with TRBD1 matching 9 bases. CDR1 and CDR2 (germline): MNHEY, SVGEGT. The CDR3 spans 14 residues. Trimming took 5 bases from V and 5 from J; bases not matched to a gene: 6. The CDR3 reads CASSGWDRETEAFF. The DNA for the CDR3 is TGTGCCAGCAGTGGCTGGGACAGGGAAACTGAAGCTTTCTTT.

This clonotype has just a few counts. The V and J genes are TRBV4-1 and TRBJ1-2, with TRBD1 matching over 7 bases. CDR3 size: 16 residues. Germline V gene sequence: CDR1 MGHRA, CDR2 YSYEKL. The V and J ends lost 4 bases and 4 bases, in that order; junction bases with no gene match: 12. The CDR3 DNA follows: TGCGCCAGCAGCCCCACCGGGGGGACAGACTTCTATGGCTACACCTTC. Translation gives CASSPTGGTDFYGYTF.

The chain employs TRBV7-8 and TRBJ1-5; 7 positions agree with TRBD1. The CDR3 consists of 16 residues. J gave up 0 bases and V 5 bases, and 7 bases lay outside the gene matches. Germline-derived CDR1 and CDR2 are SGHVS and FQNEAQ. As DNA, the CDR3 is TGTGCCAGCAGCCCCTTGGCAGGGGGTAGCAATCAGCCCCAGCATTTT. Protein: CASSPLAGGSNQPQHF.

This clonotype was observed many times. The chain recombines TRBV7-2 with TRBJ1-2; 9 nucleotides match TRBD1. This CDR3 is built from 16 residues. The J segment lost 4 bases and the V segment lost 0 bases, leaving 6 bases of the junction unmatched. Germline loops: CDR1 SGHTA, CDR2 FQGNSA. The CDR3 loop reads CASSLAGTGQTYGYTF. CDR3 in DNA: TGTGCCAGCAGCTTAGCTGGGACAGGGCAGACCTATGGCTACACCTTC.

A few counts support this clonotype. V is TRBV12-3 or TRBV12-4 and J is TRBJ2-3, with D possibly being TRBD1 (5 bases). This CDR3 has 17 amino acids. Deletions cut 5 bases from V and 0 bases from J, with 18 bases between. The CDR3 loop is CASSRRQSPTSTDTQYF. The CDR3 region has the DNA TGTGCCAGCAGTAGGAGACAGTCCCCTACTAGCACAGATACGCAGTATTTT.

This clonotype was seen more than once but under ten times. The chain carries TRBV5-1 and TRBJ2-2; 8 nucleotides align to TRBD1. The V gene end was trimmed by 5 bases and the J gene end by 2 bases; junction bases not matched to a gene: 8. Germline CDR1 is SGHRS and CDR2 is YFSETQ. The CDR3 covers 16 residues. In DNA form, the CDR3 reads TGCGCCAGCAGTTTCGACAGGGGAGTTAACACCGGGGAGCTGTTTTTT. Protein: CASSFDRGVNTGELFF.

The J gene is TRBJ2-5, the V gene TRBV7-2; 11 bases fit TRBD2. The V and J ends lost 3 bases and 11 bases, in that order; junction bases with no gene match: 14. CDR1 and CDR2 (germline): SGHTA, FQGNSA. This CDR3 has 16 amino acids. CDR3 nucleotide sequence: TGTGCCAGCAGCTTTACGACTAGCGGGACGTACAATGAGCAGTACTTC. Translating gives CASSFTTSGTYNEQYF.

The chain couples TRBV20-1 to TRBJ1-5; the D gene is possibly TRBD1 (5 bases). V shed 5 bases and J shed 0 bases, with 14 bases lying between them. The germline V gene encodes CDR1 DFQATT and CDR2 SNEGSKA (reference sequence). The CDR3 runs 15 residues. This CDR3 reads CSAENQGDSNQPQHF. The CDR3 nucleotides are TGCAGTGCTGAAAACCAGGGAGATAGCAATCAGCCCCAGCATTTT.

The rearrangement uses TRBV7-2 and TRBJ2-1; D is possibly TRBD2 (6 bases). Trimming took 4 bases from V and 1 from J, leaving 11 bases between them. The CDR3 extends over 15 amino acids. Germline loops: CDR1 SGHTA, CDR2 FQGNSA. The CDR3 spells CASSWEAASYNEQFF. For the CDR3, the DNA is TGTGCCAGCAGCTGGGAGGCGGCTTCCTACAATGAGCAGTTCTTC.

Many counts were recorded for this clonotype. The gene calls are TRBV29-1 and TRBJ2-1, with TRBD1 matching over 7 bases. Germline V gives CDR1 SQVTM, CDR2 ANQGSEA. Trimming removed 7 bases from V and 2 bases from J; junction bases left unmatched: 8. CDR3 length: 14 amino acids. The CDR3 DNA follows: TGCAGCGCTGGGCGGACAGGACCCTACAATGAGCAGTTCTTC. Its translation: CSAGRTGPYNEQFF.

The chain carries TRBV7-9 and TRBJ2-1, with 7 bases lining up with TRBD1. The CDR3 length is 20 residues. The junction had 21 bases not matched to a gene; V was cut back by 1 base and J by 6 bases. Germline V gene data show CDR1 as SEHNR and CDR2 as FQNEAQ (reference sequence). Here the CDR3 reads CASSLGQDPMTGRGGNEQFF. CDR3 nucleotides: TGTGCCAGCAGCTTAGGTCAGGACCCTATGACAGGGCGAGGTGGCAATGAGCAGTTCTTC. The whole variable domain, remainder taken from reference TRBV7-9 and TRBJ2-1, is DTGVSQNPRHKITKRGQNVTFRCDPISEHNRLYWYRQTLGQGPEFLTYFQNEAQLEKSRLLSDRFSAERPKGSFSTLEIQRTEQGDSAMYLCASSLGQDPMTGRGGNEQFFGPGTRLTVL.

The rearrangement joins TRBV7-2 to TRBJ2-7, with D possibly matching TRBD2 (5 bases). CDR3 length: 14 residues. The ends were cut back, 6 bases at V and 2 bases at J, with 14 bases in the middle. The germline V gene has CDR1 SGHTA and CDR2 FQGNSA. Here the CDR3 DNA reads TGTGCCAGCAGGGATAATAGCGCCCCCTACGAGCAGTACTTC. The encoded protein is CASRDNSAPYEQYF. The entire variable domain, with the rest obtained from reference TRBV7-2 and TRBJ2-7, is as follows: GAGVSQSPSNKVTEKGKDVELRCDPISGHTALYWYRQSLGQGLEFLIYFQGNSAPDKSGLPSDRFSAERTGGSVSTLTIQRTQQEDSAVYLCASRDNSAPYEQYFGPGTRLTVT.